This T cell receptor beta chain was identified in a study of T cell clonality in common variable immunodeficiency. Study observations and caveats: Fewer deletions and N-nucleotide insertions were reportedly seen in common variable immunodeficiency TCR beta sequences. Fewer TCRbeta clones were shared among CVID subjects than controls. CVID subjects showed higher TCRbeta clonality than healthy controls.

Sequencing input was equivalent genomic DNA from CVID and controls. Sequenced by immunoSEQ multiplex PCR; TCRdb stores in-frame clones only, minus some. Altogether 30,000 to 40,000 clones were found in the sample, and no singletons occur. Germline CDR1 and CDR2: SGHRS and YFSETQ. J gave up 8 bases and V 4 bases, and 15 bases lay outside the gene matches. The CDR3 runs to 16 residues. In this sample, this clone turned up a few times. What it binds is unknown. Sequencing ends 3 residues short of the CDR3 end; the germline J gene provides the rest. All CVID subjects were on immunoglobulin replacement for at least one year.

The TCR originated in a human donor with common variable immunodeficiency. Sequenced: peripheral blood mononuclear cells. This rearrangement joins TRBV5-1 to TRBJ2-3, with 8 bases that match TRBD1. The part of the CDR3 DNA that was read is TGCGCCAGCAGCCGCCTCGCAGGGGGCTCCCAGTCTACG. Encoded protein: CASSRLAGGSQST. The complete CDR3 protein is CASSRLAGGSQSTQYF.